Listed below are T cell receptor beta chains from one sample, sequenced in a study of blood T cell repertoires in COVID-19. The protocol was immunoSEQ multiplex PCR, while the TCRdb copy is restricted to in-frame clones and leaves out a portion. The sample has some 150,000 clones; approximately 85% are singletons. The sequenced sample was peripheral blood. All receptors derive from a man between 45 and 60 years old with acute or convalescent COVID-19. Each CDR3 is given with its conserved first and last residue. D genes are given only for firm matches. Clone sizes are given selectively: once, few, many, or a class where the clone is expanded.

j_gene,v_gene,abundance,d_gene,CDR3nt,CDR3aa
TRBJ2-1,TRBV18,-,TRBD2,TGTGCCAGCTCACCGGCGGGAGGGCCTGGGCGGAGCTCCTACAATGAGCAGTTCTTC,CASSPAGGPGRSSYNEQFF
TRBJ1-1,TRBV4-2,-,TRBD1,TGTGCCAGCAGCCAGGAGACAGGGATGAACACTGAAGCTTTCTTT,CASSQETGMNTEAFF
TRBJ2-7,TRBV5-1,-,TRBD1,TGCGCCAGCAGCGGCGGGACAGGGATCTCCTACGAGCAGTACTTC,CASSGGTGISYEQYF
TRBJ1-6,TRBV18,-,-,TGTGCCAGCTCACCTTACTCGGGGAATTCACCCCTCCACTTT,CASSPYSGNSPLHF
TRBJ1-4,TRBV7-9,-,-,TGTGCCAGCAGCTTGCAGGGCTCTGCAACTAATGAAAAACTGTTTTTT,CASSLQGSATNEKLFF
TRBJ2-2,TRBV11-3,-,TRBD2,TGTGCCAGCAGCTTTTTAGCGGGGGTCAACACCGGGGAGCTGTTTTTT,CASSFLAGVNTGELFF
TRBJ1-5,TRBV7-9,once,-,TGTGCCAGCAGCGTTGGGGGGGGGCCAGTTAACCAGCCCCAGCATTTT,CASSVGGGPVNQPQHF
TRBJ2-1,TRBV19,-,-,TGTGCCAGTAGTAACTTCGACAGGAGCTCCTACAATGAGCAGTTCTTC,CASSNFDRSSYNEQFF
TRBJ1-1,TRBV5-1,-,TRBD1,TGCGCCAGCAGCTGGACAGGGCAGGACACTGAAGCTTTCTTT,CASSWTGQDTEAFF
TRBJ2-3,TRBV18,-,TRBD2,TGTGCCAGCTCACGCCTGGCGGGAGGCACAGATACGCAGTATTTT,CASSRLAGGTDTQYF
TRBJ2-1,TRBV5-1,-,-,TGCGCCAGTTCCCGGGTCTACAATGAGCAGTTCTTC,CASSRVYNEQFF
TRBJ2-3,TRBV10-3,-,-,TGTGCCATCAGTGGAATTTCAGCGGCGAGCACAGATACGCAGTATTTT,CAISGISAASTDTQYF
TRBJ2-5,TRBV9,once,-,TGTGCCAGCAGCGACGGGGGGCGAACCCAAGAGACCCAGTACTTC,CASSDGGRTQETQYF
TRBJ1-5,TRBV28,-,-,TGTGCCAGCAGTTTTCCTTTGGTCACCACACGGCCCCAGCATTTT,CASSFPLVTTRPQHF
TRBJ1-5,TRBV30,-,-,TGTGCCTGGAATTCCCCAGGTATCGTCGTCGGTCAGCCCCAGCATTTT,CAWNSPGIVVGQPQHF
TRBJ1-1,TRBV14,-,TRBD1,TGTGCCAGCAGCCCCCGGGACAGCATGAACACTGAAGCTTTCTTT,CASSPRDSMNTEAFF
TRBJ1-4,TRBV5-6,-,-,TGTGCCAGCAGATCTTACGGTCGGAGTAATGAAAAACTGTTTTTT,CASRSYGRSNEKLFF
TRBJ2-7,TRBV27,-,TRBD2,TGTGCCAGCAGTTTGAAAAGCGGGAGGGCTGACGAGCAGTACTTC,CASSLKSGRADEQYF
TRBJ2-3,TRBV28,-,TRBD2,TGTGCCAGCACCCCGAGTGGACTAGCGGGAGAGGGAGAAGATACGCAGTATTTT,CASTPSGLAGEGEDTQYF
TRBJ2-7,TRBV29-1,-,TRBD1,TGCAGCGCGCGGGGACAGGGGTCGTTGGACGAGCAGTACTTC,CSARGQGSLDEQYF
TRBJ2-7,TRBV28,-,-,TGTGCCAGCAGTTCCGGACAGAGCTACGAGCAGTACTTC,CASSSGQSYEQYF
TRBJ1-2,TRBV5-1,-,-,TGCGCCAGCAGCTTGTCTTCAGCTAACTATGGCTACACCTTC,CASSLSSANYGYTF
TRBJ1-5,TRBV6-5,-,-,TGTGCCAGCAGGCGGGTCAGCAATCAGCCCCAGCATTTT,CASRRVSNQPQHF
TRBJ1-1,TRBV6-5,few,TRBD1,TGTGCCTGCCAAGGGGGCAGTAGGGACACTGAAGCTTTCTTT,CACQGGSRDTEAFF
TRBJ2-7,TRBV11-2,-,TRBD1,TGTGCCAGCACCAGGCGGGGACAGGAAACCCTCTACGAGCAGTACTTC,CASTRRGQETLYEQYF
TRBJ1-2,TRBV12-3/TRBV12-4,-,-,TGTGCCAGCAGGGGTATGCCCCCGGGTGGCTACACCTTC,CASRGMPPGGYTF
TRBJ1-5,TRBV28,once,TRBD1,TGTGCCAGCAGTTTGTCCACAGGGGTAAGCAATCAGCCCCAGCATTTT,CASSLSTGVSNQPQHF
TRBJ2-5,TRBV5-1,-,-,TGCGCCAGCAGCTTGGCAGGGATGTACCAAGAGACCCAGTACTTC,CASSLAGMYQETQYF